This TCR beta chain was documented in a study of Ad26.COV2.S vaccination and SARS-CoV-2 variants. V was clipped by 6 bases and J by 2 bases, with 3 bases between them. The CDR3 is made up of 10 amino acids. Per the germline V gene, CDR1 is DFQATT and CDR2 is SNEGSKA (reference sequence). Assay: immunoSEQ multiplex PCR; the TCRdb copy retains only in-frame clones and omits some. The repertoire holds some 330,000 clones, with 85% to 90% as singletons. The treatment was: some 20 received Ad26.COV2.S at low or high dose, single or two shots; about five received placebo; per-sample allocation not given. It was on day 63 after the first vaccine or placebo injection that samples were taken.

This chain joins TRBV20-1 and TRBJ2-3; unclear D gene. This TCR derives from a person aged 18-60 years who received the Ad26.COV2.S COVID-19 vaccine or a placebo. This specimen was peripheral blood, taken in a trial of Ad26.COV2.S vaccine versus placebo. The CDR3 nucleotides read TGCAGTGCCCTCACAGATACGCAGTATTTT. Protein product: CSALTDTQYF.